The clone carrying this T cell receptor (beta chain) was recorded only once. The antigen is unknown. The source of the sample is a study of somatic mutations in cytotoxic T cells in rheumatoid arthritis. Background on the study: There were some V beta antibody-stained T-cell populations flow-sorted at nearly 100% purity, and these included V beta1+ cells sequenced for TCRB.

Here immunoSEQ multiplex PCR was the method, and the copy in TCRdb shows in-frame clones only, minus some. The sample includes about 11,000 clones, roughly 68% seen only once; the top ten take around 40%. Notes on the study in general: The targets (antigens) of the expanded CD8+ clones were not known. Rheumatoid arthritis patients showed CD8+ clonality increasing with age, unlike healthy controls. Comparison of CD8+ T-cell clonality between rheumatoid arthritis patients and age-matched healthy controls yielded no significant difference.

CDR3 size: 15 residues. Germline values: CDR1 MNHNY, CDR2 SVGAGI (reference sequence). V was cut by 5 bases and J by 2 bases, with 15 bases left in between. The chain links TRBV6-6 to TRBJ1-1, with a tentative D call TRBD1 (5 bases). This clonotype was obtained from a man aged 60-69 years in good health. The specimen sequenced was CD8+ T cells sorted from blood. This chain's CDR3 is CASSSLGGYNTEAFF. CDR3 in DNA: TGTGCCAGCAGTAGCCTCGGGGGATACAACACTGAAGCTTTCTTT.